This TCR beta chain was recorded in a study of CD8+ T cells in alopecia areata (dated by TCRdb to 2017 to 2018). For the study in its entirety: Treated patients were enrolled in an open-label pilot trial of oral tofacitinib at 5 to 10 mg twice daily for moderate-to-severe alopecia areata. High-throughput TCRbeta sequencing was used to examine T cell clonal expansion in alopecia areata in both the C3H/HeJ mouse model and human patients. Biopsies were taken from tofacitinib-treated patients at baseline and at 4 and 24 weeks of treatment, and a later scalp biopsy was taken in several of the tofacitinib-treated patients. Tofacitinib was given for 6 to 18 months, followed by 6 months of follow-up off drug to assess delayed response and recurrence. RNA was extracted with the PAXgene miRNA kit for fixed scalp, the miRNeasy kit for PBMCs, and the RNeasy kit for mouse skin. Human TCRbeta sequencing covered scalp tissue and sorted CD4+ and CD8+ peripheral blood T cells from patchy and totalis/universalis alopecia areata patients and healthy controls. Amplification of TCRbeta CDR3 regions was done by immunoSEQ multiplex PCR using 35 Vbeta forward primers and 13 Jbeta reverse primers. Scalp clonality was compared among normal scalp (n=4), patchy alopecia areata scalp (n=8), and alopecia totalis/universalis scalp (n=8). Disease severity in treated patients was measured with the SALT score, which quantifies the percentage of affected scalp surface area.

What the study reported, not specific to this receptor: Because the treated cohort was small and included a single nonresponder, larger studies are needed to assess links between baseline CD8+ expansion and response. Higher clonality and more expanded CD8+ clones were observed in lesional scalp than in normal scalp, particularly in alopecia totalis/universalis, a finding suggestive of antigenic drive. During tofacitinib treatment, many expanded lesional clones remained in scalp and blood, and this persistence may partly explain relapse after treatment is stopped. Tofacitinib significantly lowered scalp clonality and the number of expanded CD8+ clones among the top 100 scalp clones. Shared TCR sequences between patients were less evident than in mice, which may be partly attributable to HLA diversity in the patient population. Unlike mouse skin, which is dominated by gammadelta T cells, normal human skin has resident alphabeta T cells that are also sequenced, and this complicates analysis of the scalp TCR repertoire.

From its cysteine to its phenylalanine, the CDR3 spans 16 amino acids. Only the CDR3 DNA stays, 48 bases, in frame from base 1. CDR1 and CDR2, looked up from the germline V gene, are KGHSH and LQKENI. Deletion took 5 bases off V and 2 bases off J, with a span of 17 bases between the germline ends. This clone was recorded a few times. Its antigen specificity is not known. Within one base of it there is no much larger clone, and no base qualities were kept. Sample time point, as interpreted from the label and publication: about 25 weeks on oral tofacitinib. The treatment or condition label, as the study defines it: oral pan-JAK inhibitor, 5-10 mg twice daily. From alopecia areata patients, peripheral blood was collected along with lesional scalp punch biopsies. PBMCs were isolated by density centrifugation and stained for CD3, CD4 and CD8, after which CD4+ and CD8+ T cells were sorted on a FACSAria. Libraries were prepared through the immunoSEQ multiplex PCR assay. To provide template for TCR sequencing, every sample had RNA extracted and reverse transcribed into cDNA. First-strand cDNA was synthesized using SuperScript III with a 2:1 mix of oligo-dT and random hexamers. Amplification bias was assessed with a synthetic immune receptor repertoire, and residual bias was removed computationally. As for how the authors treated the data: After raw reads were preprocessed to remove errors, the CDR3 was defined following IMGT conventions as running from the conserved cysteine to phenylalanine. Clonality was computed as 1 minus the Shannon entropy, with the entropy normalized by log2 of the number of productive unique TCRs. Whether scalp clones were CD4 or CD8 was inferred by matching scalp TCRbeta sequences against CD4 and CD8 repertoires sorted from blood. TCRdb's version of the immuneACCESS table is confined to in-frame rearrangements and falls short of the full clone set. An unresolved V gene accounts for under half of the shortfall where checked; the remainder is of unknown origin. The D gene and trimming were derived from the DNA, and the V and J assignments and clone size from that table. The sample yields over 150,000 clones; 58% were counted once. The ten largest clonotypes hold approximately 5.1% of the sample.

This sequence was found in a human donor with alopecia areata. Here the sequenced sample was CD4+ T cells sorted from blood, taken at week 24, from a patient treated with tofacitinib. The chain is made from TRBV18 and TRBJ2-3, with a tentative D gene TRBD1 over 5 matching bases. The DNA reads TGTGCCAGCTCAGGTCGACAGACCGATTACACAGATACGCAGTATTTT. This encodes CASSGRQTDYTDTQYF.